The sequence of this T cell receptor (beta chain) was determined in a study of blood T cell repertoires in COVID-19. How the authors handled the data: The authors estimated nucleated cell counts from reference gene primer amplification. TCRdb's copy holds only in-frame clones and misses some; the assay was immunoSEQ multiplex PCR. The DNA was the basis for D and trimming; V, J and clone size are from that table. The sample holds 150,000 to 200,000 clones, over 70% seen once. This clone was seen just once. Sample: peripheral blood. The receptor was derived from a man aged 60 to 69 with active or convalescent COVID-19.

CDR3 sequence (DNA): TGTGCCAGCAGCCTGGCCTCTGGAAACACCATATATTTT. Its protein is CASSLASGNTIYF. V usage is TRBV11-2 and J usage is TRBJ1-3; D not resolved. The V and J ends lost 5 bases and 0 bases respectively, with 5 bases between them. CDR1 and CDR2 from the germline V gene are SGHAT and FQNNGV. There are 13 residues in the CDR3. The full variable domain, in which reference TRBV11-2 and TRBJ1-3 provide the parts outside the CDR3, is EAGVAQSPRYKIIEKRQSVAFWCNPISGHATLYWYQQILGQGPKLLIQFQNNGVVDDSQLPKDRFSAERLKGVDSTLKIQPAKLEDSAVYLCASSLASGNTIYFGEGSWLTVV.